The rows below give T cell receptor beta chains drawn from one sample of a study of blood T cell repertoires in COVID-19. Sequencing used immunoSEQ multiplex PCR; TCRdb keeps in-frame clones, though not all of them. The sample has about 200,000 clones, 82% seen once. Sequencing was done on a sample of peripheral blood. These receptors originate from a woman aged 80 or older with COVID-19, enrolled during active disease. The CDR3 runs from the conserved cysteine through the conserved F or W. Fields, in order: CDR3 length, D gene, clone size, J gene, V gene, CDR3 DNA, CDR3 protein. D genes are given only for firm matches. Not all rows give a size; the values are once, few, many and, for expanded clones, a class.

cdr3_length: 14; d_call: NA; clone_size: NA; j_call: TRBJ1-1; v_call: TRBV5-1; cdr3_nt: TGCGCCAGCAGCATAGGACATCCCAACACTGAAGCTTTCTTT; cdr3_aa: CASSIGHPNTEAFF
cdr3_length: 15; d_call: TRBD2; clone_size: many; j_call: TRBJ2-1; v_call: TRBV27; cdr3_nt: TGTGCCAGCAGTTCTTTCCGGGACTTTTCTGGGGGGGTGGTCTTC; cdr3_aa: CASSSFRDFSGGVVF
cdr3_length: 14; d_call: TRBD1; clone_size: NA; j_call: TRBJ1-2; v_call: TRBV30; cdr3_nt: TGTGCCTGGAGAGGGACAGGGAGAAAAGATGGCTACACCTTC; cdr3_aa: CAWRGTGRKDGYTF
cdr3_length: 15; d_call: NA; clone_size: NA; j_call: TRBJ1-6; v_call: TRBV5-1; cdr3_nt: TGCGCCAGCAGCCTGCGCGGGGACCCCGATTCACCCCTCCACTTT; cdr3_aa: CASSLRGDPDSPLHF
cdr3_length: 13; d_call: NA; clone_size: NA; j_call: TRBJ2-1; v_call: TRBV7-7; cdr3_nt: TGTGCTAGCAGCTTAGGCCCCCGCGATGAGCAGTTCTTC; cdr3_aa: CASSLGPRDEQFF
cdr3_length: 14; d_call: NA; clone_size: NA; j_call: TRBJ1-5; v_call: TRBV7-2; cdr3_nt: TGTGCCAGCAGCTGGACAGATAGCAATCAGCCCCAGCATTTT; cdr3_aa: CASSWTDSNQPQHF
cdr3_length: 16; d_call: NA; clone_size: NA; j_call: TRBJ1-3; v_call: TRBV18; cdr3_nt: TGTGCCAGCTCACCGAGGGCTTACCGCTCTGGAAACACCATATATTTT; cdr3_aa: CASSPRAYRSGNTIYF
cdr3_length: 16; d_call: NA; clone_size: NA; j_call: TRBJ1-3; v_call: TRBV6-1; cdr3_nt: TGTGCCAGCAGTGAAGCGCTTCGGGTACGTGGAAACACCATATATTTT; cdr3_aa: CASSEALRVRGNTIYF
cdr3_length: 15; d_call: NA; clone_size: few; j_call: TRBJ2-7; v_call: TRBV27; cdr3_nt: TGTGCCAGCAGTTTAAAAGGACAAAGCTCCTACGAGCAGTACTTC; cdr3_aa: CASSLKGQSSYEQYF
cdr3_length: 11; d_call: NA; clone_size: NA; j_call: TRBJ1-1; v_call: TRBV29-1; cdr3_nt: TGCAGCTCCATCTGGGGCGCTGAAGCTTTCTTT; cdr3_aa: CSSIWGAEAFF
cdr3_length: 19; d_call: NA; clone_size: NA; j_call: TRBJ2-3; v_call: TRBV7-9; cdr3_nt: TGTGCCAGCAGCCCCCTAGGGGCTGAAAGGGGGGGTAGCACAGATACGCAGTATTTT; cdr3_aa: CASSPLGAERGGSTDTQYF
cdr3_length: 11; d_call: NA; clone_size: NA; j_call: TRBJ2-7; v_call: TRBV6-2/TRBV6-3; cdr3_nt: TGTGCCAGCAGTTACCCTGACGAGCAGTACTTC; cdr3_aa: CASSYPDEQYF
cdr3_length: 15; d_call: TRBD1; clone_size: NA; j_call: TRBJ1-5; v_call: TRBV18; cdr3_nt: TGTGCCAGCTCATCGCAGACAGGGAGCAATCAGCCCCAGCATTTT; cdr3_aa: CASSSQTGSNQPQHF
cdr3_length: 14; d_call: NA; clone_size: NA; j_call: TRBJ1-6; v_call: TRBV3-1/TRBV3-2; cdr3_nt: TGTGCCAGCTCCCTGCAGTTAAATAATTCACCCCTCCACTTT; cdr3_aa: CASSLQLNNSPLHF
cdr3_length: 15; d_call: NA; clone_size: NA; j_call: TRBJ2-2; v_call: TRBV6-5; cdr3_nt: TGTGCCAGCACCAACCGACAGTTTGGAACCGGGGAGCTGTTTTTT; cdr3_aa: CASTNRQFGTGELFF
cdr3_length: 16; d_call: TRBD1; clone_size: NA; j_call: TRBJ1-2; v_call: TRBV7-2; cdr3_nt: TGTGCCAGCAGCCTCACCCCGGGACAGGGGGCCGGTGGCTACACCTTC; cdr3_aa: CASSLTPGQGAGGYTF
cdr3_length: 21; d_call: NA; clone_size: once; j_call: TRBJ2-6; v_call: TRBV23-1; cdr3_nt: TGCGCCAGCAGTCAACGTACAGGGTCCTGGACGTTCCGATCTGGGGCCAACGTCCTGACTTTC; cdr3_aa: CASSQRTGSWTFRSGANVLTF
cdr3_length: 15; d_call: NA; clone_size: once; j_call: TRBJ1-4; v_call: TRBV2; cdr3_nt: TGTGCTAGCAGTGAAGACAGGCGGATCAATGAAAAACTGTTTTTT; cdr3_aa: CASSEDRRINEKLFF
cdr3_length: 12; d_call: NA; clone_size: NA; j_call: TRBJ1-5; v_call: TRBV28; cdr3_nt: TGTGCCAGCAGTTTGAGAGCCCCGCCCCAGCATTTT; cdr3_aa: CASSLRAPPQHF
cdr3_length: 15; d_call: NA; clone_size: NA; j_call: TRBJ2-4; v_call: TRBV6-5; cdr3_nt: TGTGCCAGCAGGGGGGGACGACTGGGAGGAGACATTCAGTACTTC; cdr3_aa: CASRGGRLGGDIQYF
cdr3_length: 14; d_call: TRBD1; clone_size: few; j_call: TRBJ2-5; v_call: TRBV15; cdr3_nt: TGTGCCACCAGCAGAATGGGACAGGAGGAGACCCAGTACTTC; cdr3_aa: CATSRMGQEETQYF
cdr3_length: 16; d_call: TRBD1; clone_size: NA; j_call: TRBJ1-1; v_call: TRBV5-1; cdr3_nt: TGCGCCAGCAGCTTGGTCCGGGACAGGAGAGGCACTGAAGCTTTCTTT; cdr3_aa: CASSLVRDRRGTEAFF
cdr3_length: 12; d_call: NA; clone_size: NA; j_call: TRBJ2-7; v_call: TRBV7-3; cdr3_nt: TGTGCCAGCAGCTTTGGCCCGTACGAGCAGTACTTC; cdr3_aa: CASSFGPYEQYF
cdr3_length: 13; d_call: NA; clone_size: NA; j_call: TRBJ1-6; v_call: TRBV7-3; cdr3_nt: TGTGCCAGCAGCGTCACAGTGAATTCACCCCTCCACTTT; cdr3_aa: CASSVTVNSPLHF
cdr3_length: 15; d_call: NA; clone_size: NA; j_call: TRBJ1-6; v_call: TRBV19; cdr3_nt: TGTGCCAGTAGTATGTTAACACCGGAGCGGAGAACCCTCCACTTT; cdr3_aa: CASSMLTPERRTLHF
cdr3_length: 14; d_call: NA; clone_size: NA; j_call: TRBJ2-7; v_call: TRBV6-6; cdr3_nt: TGTGCCAGCAGGCATTACGGGACTCAGGACGAGCAGTACTTC; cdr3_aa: CASRHYGTQDEQYF
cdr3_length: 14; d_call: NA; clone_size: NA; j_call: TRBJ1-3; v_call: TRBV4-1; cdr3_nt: TGCGCCAGCAGCCAAGATCGAGTGACGGGGGGGTATTATTTT; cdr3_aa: CASSQDRVTGGYYF
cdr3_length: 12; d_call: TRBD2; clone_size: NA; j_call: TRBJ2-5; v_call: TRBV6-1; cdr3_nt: TGTGCCTCTAGCGGGAGACAAGAGACCCAGTACTTC; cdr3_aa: CASSGRQETQYF
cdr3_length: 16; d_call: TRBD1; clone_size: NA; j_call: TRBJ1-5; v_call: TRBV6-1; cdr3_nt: TGTGCCAGCAGTGGGCAGGGGGGTAGCAGCAATCAGCCCCAGCATTTT; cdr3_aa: CASSGQGGSSNQPQHF
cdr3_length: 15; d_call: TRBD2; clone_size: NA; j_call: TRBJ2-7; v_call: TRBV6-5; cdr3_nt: TGTGCCAGCCTTGGGGGGCTAGCGGGGGTAGAAGAGCAGTACTTC; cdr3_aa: CASLGGLAGVEEQYF
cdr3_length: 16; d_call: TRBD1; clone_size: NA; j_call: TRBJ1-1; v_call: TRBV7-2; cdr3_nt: TGTGCCAGCAGCTTAGCGGGGACAGGGGTTGTCACTGAAGCTTTCTTT; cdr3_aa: CASSLAGTGVVTEAFF
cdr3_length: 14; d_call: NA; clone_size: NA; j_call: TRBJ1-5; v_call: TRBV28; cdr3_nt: TGTGCCAGCAGTCCTGACAGTCTCAATCAGCCCCAGCATTTT; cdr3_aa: CASSPDSLNQPQHF
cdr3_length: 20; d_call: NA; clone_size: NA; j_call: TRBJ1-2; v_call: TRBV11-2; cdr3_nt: TGTGCCAGCAGCTTAGACGATCGGGGTGGTACCGGCGCGGCTAACTATGGCTACACCTTC; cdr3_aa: CASSLDDRGGTGAANYGYTF